This is a list of T cell receptor beta chains from one sample in a study of CD8 T cells in Susac syndrome. TCRdb passed the immunoSEQ multiplex PCR reads through MiXCR, listing each CDR3 protein once. The sample has roughly 200,000 distinct CDR3 sequences, 95% seen once. Sequencing was done on a sample of CD4+ T cells from PBMCs. The receptors shown here come from a human donor with multiple sclerosis. CDR3s include the opening cysteine and the closing phenylalanine or tryptophan. D genes are given only for firm matches. Clone size is given for some rows only: seen once, a few or many times, or a class if the clone is expanded.

j_gene	v_gene	d_gene	abundance	CDR3nt	CDR3aa
TRBJ1-6	TRBV7-9	TRBD1	NA	TGTGCCAGCAGCTTAGAGGACAGGGTAGGCTCACCCCTCCACTTT	CASSLEDRVGSPLHF
TRBJ1-1	TRBV5-1	NA	once	TGCGCCAGCCACGCACAGCCGGCAAGGGACACTGAAGCTTTCTTT	CASHAQPARDTEAFF
TRBJ2-3	TRBV2	NA	NA	TGTGCCAGCAGACAGGGTCCAGATACGCAGTATTTT	CASRQGPDTQYF
TRBJ1-1	TRBV30	NA	NA	TGTGCCTGGAGTCAATGGGAAAGGACGAACACTGAAGCTTTCTTT	CAWSQWERTNTEAFF
TRBJ2-5	TRBV15	NA	NA	TGTGCCACCAGCAGAGGGCCGGCACAAGAGACCCAGTACTTC	CATSRGPAQETQYF
TRBJ2-6	TRBV6-5	NA	NA	TGTGCCAGCAGTTACGCGGGGAGTGGGTTCTCTGGGGCCAACGTCCTGACTTTC	CASSYAGSGFSGANVLTF
TRBJ2-5	TRBV7-6	NA	once	TGTGCCAGCAGCCTTGCAGGCCCGCTCGGAGAGACCCAGTACTTC	CASSLAGPLGETQYF
TRBJ2-3	TRBV20-1	NA	NA	TGCAGTGCTAGGGGCCTAGGGACAGATACGCAGTATTTT	CSARGLGTDTQYF
TRBJ1-1	TRBV29-1	NA	NA	TGCAGCGTAGGCCATAGCACTGAAGCTTTCTTT	CSVGHSTEAFF
TRBJ1-1	TRBV7-3	NA	NA	TGTGCCAGCAGCTTAACAGAAGGGAGTGAAGCTTTCTTT	CASSLTEGSEAFF
TRBJ1-2	TRBV20-1	TRBD1	NA	TGCAGTGCTAAATACAGGGGCGGCTACACCTTC	CSAKYRGGYTF
TRBJ2-7	TRBV30	NA	NA	TGTGCCTGGGCCACAGGGCGGGTCGAGCAGTACTTC	CAWATGRVEQYF
TRBJ2-5	TRBV20-1	NA	NA	TGCAGTGCTAGAGCCTACAGGGAGAGGGTAGAGACCCAGTACTTC	CSARAYRERVETQYF
TRBJ2-5	TRBV5-6	NA	NA	TGTGCCAGCAGCTTGGTGGGGACGTACCAAGAGACCCAGTACTTC	CASSLVGTYQETQYF
TRBJ1-1	TRBV11-2	NA	NA	TGTGCCAGCAGCCGAGAATACCTTGAAGCTTTCTTT	CASSREYLEAFF
TRBJ2-5	TRBV4-2	NA	NA	TGTGCCAGCAGTCCCGGATCGTCGGAAGAGACCCAGTACTTC	CASSPGSSEETQYF
TRBJ2-1	TRBV5-1	NA	NA	TGCGCCAGCAGCTCGGACAAGAACTACAATGAGCAGTTCTTC	CASSSDKNYNEQFF
TRBJ1-6	TRBV30	TRBD1	NA	TGTGCCTGGAACAGGGGGCGTAATTCACCCCTCCACTTT	CAWNRGRNSPLHF
TRBJ2-1	TRBV20-1	TRBD1	NA	TGCAGTGCTAGAAGAGGGGGCCGCAATGAGCAGTTCTTC	CSARRGGRNEQFF
TRBJ1-6	TRBV3-1	NA	NA	TGTGCCAGCAGCCTTGGGACCCGACTTGGGAATTCACCCCTCCACTTT	CASSLGTRLGNSPLHF
TRBJ2-1	TRBV4-1	NA	NA	TGCGCCAGCAGCCAAGATCGTTCAGAGTACAATGAGCAGTTCTTC	CASSQDRSEYNEQFF
TRBJ1-6	TRBV25-1	NA	NA	TGTGCCAGCAGTGGACATAGCCCCTATAATTCACCCCTCCACTTT	CASSGHSPYNSPLHF